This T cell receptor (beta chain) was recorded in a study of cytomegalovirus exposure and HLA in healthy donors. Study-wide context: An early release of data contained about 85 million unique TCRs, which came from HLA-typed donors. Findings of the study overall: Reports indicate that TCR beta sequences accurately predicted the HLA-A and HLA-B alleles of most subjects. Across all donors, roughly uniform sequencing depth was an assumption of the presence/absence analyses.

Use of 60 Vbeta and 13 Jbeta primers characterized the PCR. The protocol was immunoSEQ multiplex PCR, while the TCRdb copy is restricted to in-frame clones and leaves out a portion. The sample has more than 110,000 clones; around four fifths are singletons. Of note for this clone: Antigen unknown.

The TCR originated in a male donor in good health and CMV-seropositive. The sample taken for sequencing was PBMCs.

The CDR3 sequence is CASSSTSGRAYNEQFF. CDR3 in DNA: TGTGCCAGCAGCAGTACTAGCGGGAGGGCCTACAATGAGCAGTTCTTC. The rearrangement links TRBV5-6 to TRBJ2-1, with 13 bases fitting TRBD2. The CDR3 loop spans 16 amino acids. V was clipped by 4 bases and J by 2 bases; unmatched bases: 3. Germline assignment: CDR1 SGHDT and CDR2 YYEEEE.